These 30 T cell receptor beta chains were all obtained from the same sample, sequenced in a study of T cell repertoires in cytomegalovirus infection. Each CDR3 protein is one row after TCRdb ran MiXCR on the reads. The sample has 350,000 to 450,000 distinct CDR3 sequences, 15% to 20% seen once; the top ten hold 8.5% to 10%. The material sequenced was PBMCs. The source of these receptors is a human donor in good health (CMV status not recorded). Some clones in this sample may be carry-over from other donors' samples.

At least ten counts were recorded for this clonotype. The chain uses TRBV7-2 and TRBJ1-2; no clear D gene. In germline, CDR1 is SGHTA, CDR2 FQGNSA. Deletions cut 7 bases from V and 8 bases from J, with 14 bases between. The CDR3 is 12 residues long. The CDR3 region has the DNA TGTGCCAGCACCCCGGGAGGAGTGGGCTACACCTTC. Translation gives CASTPGGVGYTF.

This clonotype was detected ten times or more. This chain uses TRBV7-2 with TRBJ2-5; 8 bases line up with TRBD1. This CDR3 comprises 14 residues. The V segment lost 4 bases and the J segment 1 base; nucleotides outside the gene matches: 2. The germline CDR1 and CDR2 sequences are SGHTA and FQGNSA. The CDR3 sequence: CASSSRGLQETQYF. CDR3 bases: TGTGCCAGCAGCTCCAGGGGGCTCCAAGAGACCCAGTACTTC.

The chain uses TRBV11-1 and TRBJ2-7; D ambiguous. This CDR3 is built from 11 residues. CDR1 SGHAT and CDR2 FQDESV come from the germline V gene (reference sequence). The V gene lost 8 bases and the J gene lost 3 bases, with 8 bases spanning the gap. The CDR3 region has the DNA TGTGCCAGCGCGTTACACTACGAGCAGTACTTC. Protein product: CASALHYEQYF.

This clonotype appeared a few times. The junction departs from germline at one end; a sequencing error may be responsible. J is TRBJ2-1 and V is TRBV6-1; D is uncertain. The CDR3 is 11 amino acids. Germline assignment: CDR1 MNHNS and CDR2 SASEGT. The CDR3 protein is CASSESERSSF. Here the CDR3 DNA reads TGTGCCAGCAGTGAATCCGAAAGGTCCAGCTTC.

This clonotype was seen at least ten times. The rearrangement uses TRBV4-2 and TRBJ2-7; TRBD1 matches 9 bases. The CDR3 runs to 18 residues. After removal of 0 bases from V and 5 bases from J, the junction contained 14 bases not matched to a gene. Germline V gene sequence: CDR1 LGHNA, CDR2 YNFKEQ. The CDR3 here is CASSQDVPGRDRDHEQYF. The CDR3 DNA reads TGTGCCAGCAGCCAAGATGTCCCCGGAAGGGACAGGGACCACGAGCAGTACTTC.

This clonotype showed up many times. V and J are TRBV7-8 and TRBJ2-7; D remains unclear. CDR1 and CDR2 from the germline V gene are SGHVS and FQNEAQ. V was cut by 1 base and J by 1 base, with 14 bases left in between. There are 16 residues in the CDR3. In DNA form, the CDR3 reads TGTGCCAGCAGCTTAGTACCGCAAAGATGGTCCTACGAGCAGTACTTC. It specifies CASSLVPQRWSYEQYF.

V is TRBV20-1 and J is TRBJ1-2; no clear D gene. V lost 2 bases and J 5 bases, leaving 9 bases between the germline ends. The CDR3 covers 12 residues. Looked up from germline, CDR1 is DFQATT and CDR2 is SNEGSKA (reference sequence). The CDR3 DNA is TGCAGTGCTAGACCCCCGCTATATGGCTACACCTTC. This encodes CSARPPLYGYTF.

This clonotype has more than one count but fewer than ten. This chain connects TRBV6-5 to TRBJ1-1; a weak D match, TRBD1 (5 bases). The V end was cut by 0 bases, the J end by 7 bases, with 18 bases between. This CDR3 region has 16 residues. Germline V CDR1 and CDR2: MNHEY, SVGAGI. Written as DNA, the CDR3 is TGTGCCAGCAGTTACTCGAAATTCGGGGGGGAGAGTGAAGCTTTCTTT. Translated, it gives CASSYSKFGGESEAFF.

This clonotype turned up a few times. J is TRBJ1-4 and V is TRBV19, with D possibly being TRBD1 (5 bases). Trimming cost V 6 bases and J 2 bases, with 13 bases left between them. The CDR3 is 15 amino acids. Per germline, CDR1 LNHDA and CDR2 SQIVND (reference sequence). The CDR3 coding sequence is TGTGCCAGTAGACGCCAGGGAGCGACTAATGAAAAACTGTTTTTT. Amino acids: CASRRQGATNEKLFF.

This clonotype showed up just a few times. This sequence joins TRBV20-1 and TRBJ2-5; D perhaps matches TRBD2 (6 bases). Per germline, CDR1 DFQATT and CDR2 SNEGSKA (reference sequence). This CDR3 spans 13 amino acids. V gave up 3 bases and J gave up 7 bases, with 15 bases separating them. CDR3 region: CSARATSTGTQYF. CDR3 nucleotides: TGCAGTGCTAGGGCGACTAGTACAGGGACCCAGTACTTC.

This clonotype was counted a few times. The chain carries TRBV12-3 or TRBV12-4 and TRBJ1-5; D may be TRBD1 (5 bases). The CDR3 has 11 amino acids. The DNA for the CDR3 is TGTGCGTCAGGGCGTCATCAGCCCCAGCATTTT. Its translation is CASGRHQPQHF.

This clonotype was recorded a few times. The V call is TRBV27, the J call TRBJ1-2; tentative D call: TRBD1 (5 bases). The CDR3 has 13 amino acids. The germline V gene encodes CDR1 MNHEY and CDR2 SMNVEV (reference sequence). With 5 bases removed from V and 4 bases from J, the gap between germline ends came to 11 bases. In nucleotides, the CDR3 is TGTGCCAGCAGTCCACAGGTGGGCTATGGCTACACCTTC. Residues: CASSPQVGYGYTF.

The gene calls are TRBV3-1 and TRBJ1-5, with TRBD1 as a possible D gene (5 bases). The ends were cut back, 0 bases at V and 7 bases at J, with 7 bases in the middle. This CDR3 contains 13 residues. The germline gives CDR1 LGHDT, CDR2 YNNKEL (reference sequence). This CDR3 is CASSQEGDQPQHF. The CDR3 DNA sequence: TGTGCCAGCAGCCAAGAAGGGGACCAGCCCCAGCATTTT.

The chain recombines TRBV20-1 with TRBJ2-2; D gene uncertain. CDR1 DFQATT and CDR2 SNEGSKA come from the germline V gene (reference sequence). V shed 3 bases and J shed 5 bases, with 10 bases lying between them. The length of the CDR3 is 13 residues. The CDR3 loop is CSASGVITGELFF. CDR3 nucleotide sequence: TGCAGTGCTAGTGGAGTTATTACCGGGGAGCTGTTTTTT.

In this sample, this clonotype turned up many times. DNA for the CDR3: TGTGCCAGCAGCTTCCGCTTAGTGGCAGGGGGGACTGAAGCTTTCTTT. This gives the protein CASSFRLVAGGTEAFF. The chain has TRBV11-2 and TRBJ1-1; TRBD1 matches at 7 bases. The CDR3 consists of 16 residues. CDR1 is SGHAT and CDR2 is FQNNGV in the germline V gene. The V segment lost 3 bases and the J segment 5 bases; nucleotides outside the gene matches: 12.

In its sample, this clonotype was seen a few times. V is TRBV5-1 and J is TRBJ1-1; 7 bases are a match to TRBD1. CDR1 is SGHRS and CDR2 is YFSETQ in the germline V gene. This CDR3 region has 14 residues. J was trimmed by 3 bases and V by 0 bases; bases with no gene match: 2. CDR3 nucleotide sequence: TGCGCCAGCAGCTTGGAAACAGGGGACACTGAAGCTTTCTTT. Its translation: CASSLETGDTEAFF.

The chain recombines TRBV12-3 or TRBV12-4 with TRBJ1-4; no clear D gene. Trimming removed 3 bases at V and 8 bases at J, with 13 bases between. CDR3 size: 14 residues. This CDR3 is CASSFVATGEKLFF. CDR3 bases: TGTGCCAGCAGTTTCGTCGCGACCGGGGAAAAACTGTTTTTT.

The rearrangement joins TRBV7-8 to TRBJ2-3; D not resolved. CDR1 and CDR2 (germline): SGHVS, FQNEAQ. This CDR3 spans 17 amino acids. V was clipped by 5 bases and J by 0 bases, with 18 bases between them. CDR3 protein: CASSSAVGFFSTDTQYF. CDR3 coding DNA: TGTGCCAGCAGCAGCGCTGTCGGTTTTTTTAGCACAGATACGCAGTATTTT.

This clonotype was seen a few times. The chain links TRBV20-1 to TRBJ2-1; weak D call: TRBD2 (6 bases). Germline assignment: CDR1 DFQATT and CDR2 SNEGSKA (reference sequence). This CDR3 is built from 16 residues. Trimming shortened V by 4 bases and J by 8 bases, and 24 bases separated the two germline ends. Here the CDR3 reads CSAIGPELAPLDEQFF. CDR3 in DNA: TGCAGTGCTATAGGTCCCGAACTAGCCCCGTTAGATGAGCAGTTCTTC.

The J gene is TRBJ2-7, the V gene TRBV7-4; D is unresolved. This CDR3 comprises 13 residues. Trimming removed 2 bases at V and 4 bases at J, with 9 bases between. The germline V gene has CDR1 SGHVT and CDR2 SQSDAQ. The CDR3 sequence: CASSLRDWYEQYF. Written as DNA, the CDR3 is TGTGCCAGCAGCTTACGTGACTGGTACGAGCAGTACTTC. The full variable domain, in which reference TRBV7-4 and TRBJ2-7 provide the parts outside the CDR3, is GAGVSQSPRYKVAKRGRDVALRCDSISGHVTLYWYRQTLGQGSEVLTYSQSDAQRDKSGRPSGRFSAERPERSVSTLKIQRTEQGDSAVYLCASSLRDWYEQYFGPGTRLTVT.

This sequence joins TRBV29-1 and TRBJ1-2, with 10 nucleotides matching TRBD1. This CDR3 region has 13 residues. CDR1 is SQVTM and CDR2 is ANQGSEA in the germline V gene. The junction had 10 bases not matched to a gene; V was cut back by 8 bases and J by 7 bases. CDR3 sequence reads: CSIRQGASSGYTF. The DNA for the CDR3 is TGCAGCATACGACAGGGGGCCTCTAGTGGCTACACCTTC.

The sample holds a few counts of this clonotype. The chain is built from TRBV7-9 and TRBJ2-3, with D unresolved. The CDR3 length is 13 residues. The V and J ends lost 5 bases and 5 bases respectively, with 11 bases between them. CDR1 SEHNR and CDR2 FQNEAQ come from the germline V gene (reference sequence). The CDR3 region is CASSREVRDTQYF. DNA for the CDR3: TGTGCCAGCAGCCGTGAGGTTCGAGATACGCAGTATTTT.

This clonotype showed up many times. The CDR3 region is CASSFGRDGGNQPQHF. The CDR3 nucleotides read TGTGCCAGCAGTTTCGGCAGGGATGGAGGAAATCAGCCCCAGCATTTT. This chain uses TRBV12-3 or TRBV12-4 with TRBJ1-5, with D perhaps TRBD1 (5 bases). Trimming took off 3 bases at V and 4 bases at J, with 16 bases between the two ends. The CDR3 runs 16 residues.

The genes are TRBV2 and TRBJ2-1; no clear D. The V and J ends lost 11 bases and 9 bases respectively, with 14 bases between them. This CDR3 comprises 11 residues. Germline values: CDR1 SNHLY, CDR2 FYNNEI. Here the CDR3 DNA reads TGTGCCTCTCATTCCCGCGGTGAGCAGTTCTTC. Protein sequence: CASHSRGEQFF.

The sample holds a few counts of this clonotype. This sequence joins TRBV28 and TRBJ2-5, with 8 bases matching TRBD1. V shed 7 bases and J 3 bases; nucleotides not matched to a gene: 7. The CDR3 covers 14 residues. CDR1 MDHEN and CDR2 SYDVKM come from the germline V gene. The CDR3 sequence is CASNSQGQEETQYF. As DNA, the CDR3 is TGTGCCAGCAATAGTCAGGGACAGGAAGAGACCCAGTACTTC. The entire variable domain, with the rest obtained from reference TRBV28 and TRBJ2-5, is as follows: DVKVTQSSRYLVKRTGEKVFLECVQDMDHENMFWYRQDPGLGLRLIYFSYDVKMKEKGDIPEGYSVSREKKERFSLILESASTNQTSMYLCASNSQGQEETQYFGPGTRLLVL.

This clonotype was recorded a few times. This chain's CDR3 is CASSLAETYNEQFF. DNA of the CDR3: TGCGCCAGCAGCTTGGCAGAAACCTACAATGAGCAGTTCTTC. V and J are TRBV5-1 and TRBJ2-1; no clear D gene. The CDR3 contains 14 residues. Germline V gene sequence: CDR1 SGHRS, CDR2 YFSETQ. Trimming took off 0 bases at V and 2 bases at J, with 6 bases between the two ends. The entire variable domain, with the rest obtained from reference TRBV5-1 and TRBJ2-1, is as follows: KAGVTQTPRYLIKTRGQQVTLSCSPISGHRSVSWYQQTPGQGLQFLFEYFSETQRNKGNFPGRFSGRQFSNSRSEMNVSTLELGDSALYLCASSLAETYNEQFFGPGTRLTVL.

The chain employs TRBV24-1 and TRBJ2-1; the match to TRBD1 covers 8 bases. The length of the CDR3 is 13 residues. CDR1 is KGHDR, CDR2 SFDVKD, per germline. The V and J ends lost 7 bases and 6 bases, in that order; junction bases with no gene match: 4. CDR3 DNA sequence: TGTGCCACCAGATCGGGACAGGCCAATGAGCAGTTCTTC. This translates into CATRSGQANEQFF.

The chain combines TRBV5-6 with TRBJ2-1, with 8 nucleotides matching TRBD1. The CDR3 has 15 residues. Per the germline V gene, CDR1 is SGHDT and CDR2 is YYEEEE. J was trimmed by 4 bases and V by 1 base; bases with no gene match: 4. The CDR3 reads CASSLSQGAYNEQFF. CDR3 nucleotides: TGTGCCAGCAGCTTGAGCCAGGGGGCATACAATGAGCAGTTCTTC.

This clonotype was counted ten times or more. Germline and junction disagree at one end, which may indicate a read error. The chain uses TRBV7-2 and TRBJ2-4; 7 bases line up with TRBD1. CDR3 size: 15 residues. Per germline, CDR1 SGHTA and CDR2 FQGNSA. DNA for the CDR3: TGTGCCAGCAGCTTGATAGGGACAGCCGAAAACATTCAGTACTTC. It codes for CASSLIGTAENIQYF.

The DNA of the CDR3 is TGTGCCAGCAGCTTACCGCAGCGGGGGCCCGAGCAGTACTTC. As protein: CASSLPQRGPEQYF. This rearrangement joins TRBV7-6 to TRBJ2-7; 8 positions agree with TRBD2. V gave up 2 bases and J gave up 6 bases; unmatched junction bases: 6. This CDR3 contains 14 residues. CDR1 and CDR2 from the germline V gene are SGHVS and FNYEAQ.